The T cell receptor beta chain under discussion was sequenced for a study of CD4 T cells in relation to SARS-CoV-2 and coronaviruses. For the study at large: ViraFEST: roughly 10-day antigen culture of PBMCs, then TCR beta CDR3 sequencing.

On this clone: The antigen is not known.

J gave up 5 bases and V 3 bases, and 0 bases lay outside the gene matches. The CDR3 spans 12 residues. The unexposed donors gave CD4+ T cells in about 2010-2019, prior to COVID-19. The cells were cultured for roughly 11 days before CD4+ T cells were isolated. Testing used SARS-CoV-2 S/N and four cold-coronavirus spikes on unexposed-donor CD4+ T cells, cells permitting. Each well had 2 million or so PBMCs in about 5% human AB serum with IL-2. Libraries were prepared by immunoSEQ multiplex PCR; TCRdb keeps only in-frame clonotypes and omits some of them. The data contain 20,000 to 25,000 clones, 60% to 85% of them seen just once; the ten biggest clones take up about 16%. Study-wide findings and caveats: This crossreactivity analysis covered spike protein alone, no other viral proteins.

The source material was CD4+ T cells from PBMCs, cultured in vitro. The J gene is TRBJ2-7, the V gene TRBV12-3 or TRBV12-4; 8 bases fit TRBD2. The receptor comes from a human donor in good health. DNA for the CDR3: TGTGCCAGCAGTTTCGGGGGGGACGAGCAGTACTTC. It encodes CASSFGGDEQYF.